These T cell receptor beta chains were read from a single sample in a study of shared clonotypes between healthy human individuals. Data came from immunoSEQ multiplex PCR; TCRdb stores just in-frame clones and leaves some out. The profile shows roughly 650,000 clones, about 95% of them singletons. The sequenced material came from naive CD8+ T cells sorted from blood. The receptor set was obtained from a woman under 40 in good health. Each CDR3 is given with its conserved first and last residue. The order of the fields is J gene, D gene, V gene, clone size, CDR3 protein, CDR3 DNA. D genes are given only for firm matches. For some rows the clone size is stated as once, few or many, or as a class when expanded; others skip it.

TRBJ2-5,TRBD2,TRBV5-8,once,CASSSSVRLADQETQYF,TGTGCCAGCAGCTCCTCGGTTCGGCTAGCGGACCAAGAGACCCAGTACTTC
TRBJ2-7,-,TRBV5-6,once,CASSLLGEQYF,TGTGCCAGCAGCTTGTTAGGTGAGCAGTACTTC
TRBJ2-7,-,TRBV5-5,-,CASSLGGVRYEQYF,TGTGCCAGCAGCCTGGGGGGAGTCAGATACGAGCAGTACTTC
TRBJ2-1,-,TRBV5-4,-,CASSLVENEQFF,TGTGCCAGCAGCTTAGTTGAAAATGAGCAGTTCTTC
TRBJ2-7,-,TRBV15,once,CATSRDFGLSYEQYF,TGTGCCACCAGCAGAGATTTCGGCCTCTCCTACGAGCAGTACTTC
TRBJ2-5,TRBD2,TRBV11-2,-,CASSLDRAGRKETQYF,TGTGCCAGCAGCTTAGATCGAGCGGGAAGGAAAGAGACCCAGTACTTC
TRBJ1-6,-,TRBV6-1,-,CASSPLGLGMALHF,TGTGCCAGCAGCCCCCTGGGGCTTGGGATGGCCCTCCACTTT
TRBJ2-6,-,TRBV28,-,CASSFDSKYNVLTF,TGTGCCAGCAGTTTCGACAGCAAGTATAACGTCCTGACTTTC
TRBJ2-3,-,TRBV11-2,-,CASSLQTDTQYF,TGTGCCAGCAGCTTACAGACAGATACGCAGTATTTT
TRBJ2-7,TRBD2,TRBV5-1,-,CASSLLLAGYEQYF,TGCGCCAGCAGCTTGCTCCTAGCGGGCTACGAGCAGTACTTC
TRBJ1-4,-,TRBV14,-,CASSSRDMGLEKLFF,TGTGCCAGCAGCTCTCGGGACATGGGACTTGAAAAACTGTTTTTT
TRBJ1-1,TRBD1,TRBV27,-,CASSPRQGRNTEAFF,TGTGCCAGCAGTCCTCGACAGGGGAGGAACACTGAAGCTTTCTTT
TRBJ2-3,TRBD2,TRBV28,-,CASAPSGICYF,TGTGCCAGCGCACCTAGCGGGATTTGTTATTTT
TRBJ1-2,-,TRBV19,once,CASNPSGFSYGYTF,TGTGCCAGTAATCCGTCAGGCTTCTCCTATGGCTACACCTTC
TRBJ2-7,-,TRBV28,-,CASSFSGTWFYEQYF,TGTGCCAGCAGTTTTTCCGGGACTTGGTTCTACGAGCAGTACTTC
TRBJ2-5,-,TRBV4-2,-,CASSQDMEETQYF,TGTGCCAGCAGCCAAGATATGGAAGAGACCCAGTACTTC
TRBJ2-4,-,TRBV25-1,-,CASSSTDLAKNIQYF,TGTGCCAGCAGTTCGACGGATTTAGCCAAAAACATTCAGTACTTC
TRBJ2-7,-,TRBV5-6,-,CASSLDRNSYEQYF,TGTGCCAGCAGCTTGGATCGGAATTCCTACGAGCAGTACTTC
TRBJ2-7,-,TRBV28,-,CASSFQGYEQYF,TGTGCCAGCAGTTTCCAAGGCTACGAGCAGTACTTC
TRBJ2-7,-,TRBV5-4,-,CASSLWGTSYEQYF,TGTGCCAGCAGCTTGTGGGGTACTAGTTACGAGCAGTACTTC
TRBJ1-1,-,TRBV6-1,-,CASSEPREPNTEAFF,TGTGCCAGCAGTGAACCCCGGGAACCGAACACTGAAGCTTTCTTT
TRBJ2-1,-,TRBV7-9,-,CASSKGSYNEQFF,TGTGCCAGCAGCAAAGGGTCGTACAATGAGCAGTTCTTC
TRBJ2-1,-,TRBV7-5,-,CVRSSPGTSGRLPGLDEQFF,TGTGTCAGAAGCTCTCCCGGGACTAGCGGGAGGTTACCCGGGTTGGATGAGCAGTTCTTC
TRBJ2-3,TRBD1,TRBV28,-,CATVKGQEYTDTQYF,TGTGCCACCGTTAAAGGACAGGAGTACACAGATACGCAGTATTTT
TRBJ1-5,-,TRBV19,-,CASSIYSTMGNQPQHF,TGTGCCAGTAGTATCTACAGTACTATGGGCAATCAGCCCCAGCATTTT
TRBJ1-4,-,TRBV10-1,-,CASSESTANEKLFF,TGCGCCAGCAGTGAGTCCACCGCTAATGAAAAACTGTTTTTT
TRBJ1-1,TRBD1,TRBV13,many,CASSPAGGTEAFF,TGTGCCAGCAGCCCCGCAGGGGGCACTGAAGCTTTCTTT
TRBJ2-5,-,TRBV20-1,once,CSACRGETQYF,TGCAGTGCTTGTAGAGGGGAGACCCAGTACTTC
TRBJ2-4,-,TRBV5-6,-,CASSPQLGVIQYF,TGTGCCAGCAGCCCCCAGTTGGGGGTCATTCAGTACTTC
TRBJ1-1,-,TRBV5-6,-,CASSLGGNTEAFF,TGTGCCAGCAGCTTGGGAGGGAACACTGAAGCTTTCTTT
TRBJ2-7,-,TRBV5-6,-,CASSSREISYEQYF,TGTGCCAGCAGCTCCCGGGAGATTTCCTACGAGCAGTACTTC
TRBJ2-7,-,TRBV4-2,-,CASSQDRSYEQYF,TGTGCCAGCAGCCAAGATCGATCCTACGAGCAGTACTTC
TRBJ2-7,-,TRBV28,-,CASSLAPYEQYF,TGTGCCAGCAGTTTGGCCCCCTACGAGCAGTACTTC
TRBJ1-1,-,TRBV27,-,CASSTLQGNTEAFF,TGTGCCAGCAGTACGCTACAGGGCAACACTGAAGCTTTCTTT
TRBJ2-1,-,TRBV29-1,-,CSVDAAYNEQFF,TGCAGCGTTGATGCAGCCTACAATGAGCAGTTCTTC
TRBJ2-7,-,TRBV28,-,CASRMADGEYEQYF,TGTGCCAGCAGAATGGCAGATGGGGAATACGAGCAGTACTTC
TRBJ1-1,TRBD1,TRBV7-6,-,CASSQTISGGTEAFF,TGTGCCAGCAGCCAAACAATTTCAGGGGGCACTGAAGCTTTCTTT
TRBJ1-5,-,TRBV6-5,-,CASSKNSNQPQHF,TGTGCCAGCAGTAAAAATAGCAATCAGCCCCAGCATTTT
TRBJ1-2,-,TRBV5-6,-,CASSLDPNGGYTF,TGTGCCAGCAGCTTGGATCCGAATGGGGGCTACACCTTC
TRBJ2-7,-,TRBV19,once,CASSIALDYEQYF,TGTGCCAGTAGTATAGCTCTTGACTACGAGCAGTACTTC
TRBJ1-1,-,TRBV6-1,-,CASSWDKNTEAFF,TGTGCCAGCAGTTGGGACAAGAACACTGAAGCTTTCTTT
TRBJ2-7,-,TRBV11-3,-,CASSLRPGRGYEQYF,TGTGCCAGCAGCTTAAGGCCAGGTCGGGGCTACGAGCAGTACTTC
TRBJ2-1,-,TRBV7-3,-,CASSLVAIWDEQFF,TGTGCCAGCAGCTTAGTGGCTATTTGGGATGAGCAGTTCTTC
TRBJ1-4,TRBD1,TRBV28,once,CASSFHGYKDRDIEKLFF,TGTGCCAGCAGTTTCCACGGCTACAAGGACAGGGACATCGAAAAACTGTTTTTT
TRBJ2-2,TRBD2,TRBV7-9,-,CASSPLYSGSANTGELFF,TGTGCCAGCAGCCCGTTGTATAGCGGGAGCGCGAACACCGGGGAGCTGTTTTTT
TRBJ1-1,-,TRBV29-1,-,CSVQTGNTEAFF,TGCAGCGTACAGACAGGGAACACTGAAGCTTTCTTT
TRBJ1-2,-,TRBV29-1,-,CSVEDPWRYGYTF,TGCAGCGTTGAAGATCCGTGGAGGTATGGCTACACCTTC
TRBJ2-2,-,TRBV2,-,CASREDAGQTGELFF,TGTGCCAGCAGGGAGGACGCGGGTCAGACCGGGGAGCTGTTTTTT
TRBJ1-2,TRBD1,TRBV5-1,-,CASSPGQGANYGYTF,TGCGCCAGCAGCCCCGGACAGGGAGCTAACTATGGCTACACCTTC
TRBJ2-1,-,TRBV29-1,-,CSVEEAAAYNEQFF,TGCAGCGTTGAAGAGGCGGCGGCCTACAATGAGCAGTTCTTC
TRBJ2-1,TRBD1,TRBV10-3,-,CAISESGDSYNEQFF,TGTGCCATCAGTGAGTCGGGGGACAGTTACAATGAGCAGTTCTTC
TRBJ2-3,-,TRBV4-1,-,CASSQDVPGVEADTQYF,TGCGCCAGCAGCCAAGATGTGCCGGGAGTAGAGGCAGATACGCAGTATTTT
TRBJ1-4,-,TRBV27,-,CASRAGTPNEKLFF,TGTGCCAGCAGAGCCGGGACACCAAATGAAAAACTGTTTTTT
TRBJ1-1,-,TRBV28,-,CASSFEGNTEAFF,TGTGCCAGCAGTTTTGAGGGGAACACTGAAGCTTTCTTT
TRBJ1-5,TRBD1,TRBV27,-,CASSLNRGNQPQHF,TGTGCCAGCAGTTTAAACAGGGGGAATCAGCCCCAGCATTTT
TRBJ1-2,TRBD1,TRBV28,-,CASGQGWYTGYGYTF,TGTGCCAGCGGACAGGGTTGGTATACCGGATATGGCTACACCTTC
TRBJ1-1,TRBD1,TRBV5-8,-,CASNTGQGRSEAFF,TGTGCCAGCAATACGGGACAGGGTCGATCAGAAGCTTTCTTT
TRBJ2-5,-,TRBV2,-,CASLPGPKGSQYF,TGTGCCAGCCTTCCGGGCCCCAAGGGGAGCCAGTACTTC
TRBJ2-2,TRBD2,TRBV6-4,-,CASSTGTRREAGELFF,TGTGCCAGCAGTACCGGGACTAGAAGGGAGGCCGGGGAGCTGTTTTTT